Given below is one TCR beta chain in context. The data were taken from a study of blood T cell repertoires in COVID-19. Measured with immunoSEQ multiplex PCR; TCRdb has only the in-frame clones, and not every one. The sample lists about 190,000 clones; roughly four fifths were seen once. The V gene's germline CDR1 is LNHNV and CDR2 YYDKDF (reference sequence). The CDR3 is 15 residues long. With 1 base removed from V and 6 bases from J, the gap between germline ends came to 12 bases. The V gene is TRBV15, the J gene TRBJ2-2; D remains unclear. Sequenced sample: peripheral blood. This TCR was recovered from a woman aged 40 to 50 with acute or convalescent COVID-19. The CDR3 DNA reads TGTGCCACCAGCAGAGCCAGAGGTGTCGCCGGGGAGCTGTTTTTT. Translation gives CATSRARGVAGELFF.